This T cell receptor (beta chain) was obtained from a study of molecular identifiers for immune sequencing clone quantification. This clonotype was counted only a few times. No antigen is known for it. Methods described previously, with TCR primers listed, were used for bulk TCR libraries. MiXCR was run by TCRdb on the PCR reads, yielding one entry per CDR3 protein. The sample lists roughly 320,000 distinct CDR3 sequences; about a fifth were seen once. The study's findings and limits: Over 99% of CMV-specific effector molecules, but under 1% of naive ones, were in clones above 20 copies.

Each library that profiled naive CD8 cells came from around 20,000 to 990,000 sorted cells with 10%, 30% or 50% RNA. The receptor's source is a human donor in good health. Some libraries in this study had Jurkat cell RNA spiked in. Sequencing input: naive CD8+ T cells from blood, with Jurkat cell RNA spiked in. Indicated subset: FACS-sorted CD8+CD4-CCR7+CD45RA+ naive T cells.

The CDR3 loop reads CASSLRSRYSETQYF. For the CDR3, the DNA is TGTGCCAGCAGCTTACGAAGTCGGTATTCCGAGACCCAGTACTTC. The V call is TRBV7-9, the J call TRBJ2-5; D uncertain. Germline assignment: CDR1 SEHNR and CDR2 FQNEAQ (reference sequence). The V gene lost 2 bases and the J gene lost 5 bases, with 15 bases spanning the gap. The CDR3 is 15 residues long.